This T cell receptor beta chain is from a study of T-cell reconstitution after alpha-beta-depleted transplantation in children. This clonotype was found a few times. Preparing the TCRbeta library involved the use of unique molecular identifiers. TCRdb analysed the PCR reads with MiXCR anew, one entry per CDR3 protein. Among some 600,000 distinct CDR3 sequences, around 13% were seen once, and the ten largest hold around 2.2%. Sequencing was performed on PBMCs, mostly from graft donor cells, taken 360 days after TCRalphabeta/CD19-depleted stem cell transplant. The clonotype comes from a male patient aged 5 to 17 who had a stem cell transplant for acute myeloid leukemia, so the T cells may come from the graft donor.

The CDR3 DNA reads TGCAGCGTTGAAATTCGGCGGGCCCGTTCCCTCTACGAGCAGTACTTC. This sequence encodes CSVEIRRARSLYEQYF. The chain carries TRBV29-1 and TRBJ2-7; TRBD2 is a possible D gene (5 bases). Trimming removed 2 bases at V and 3 bases at J, with 20 bases between. CDR3 length: 16 residues. CDR1 is SQVTM, CDR2 ANQGSEA, per germline.